What follows is one TCR beta chain and its context. This sample is part of a study of blood T cell repertoires in COVID-19. The V and J ends lost 6 bases and 5 bases respectively, with 14 bases between them. The CDR3 is 14 amino acids. Germline loops: CDR1 LGHNA, CDR2 YNFKEQ. Authors' methods: For nucleated cells, counts were estimated from reference gene primer amplification. The data were produced by immunoSEQ multiplex PCR, yet TCRdb's version contains in-frame clones alone and is incomplete. That table gives V, J and clone size, and the DNA gave D and trimming. The sample yields approximately 450,000 clones, 80% to 90% seen once.

This receptor was taken from a man aged 30 to 39 who had recovered from COVID-19. V is TRBV4-2 and J is TRBJ1-5; D is possibly TRBD1 (6 bases). The material sequenced was PBMCs or T cells enriched from blood (not recorded which). The CDR3 DNA is TGTGCCAGCAGGCAAACAGGGTCGGATCAGCCCCAGCATTTT. It translates to CASRQTGSDQPQHF.